Shown below are 19 T cell receptor beta chains from a single sample sequenced in a study of T cells after yellow fever vaccination. TCRdb independently ran MiXCR on the 5' RACE reads; one entry per CDR3 protein. The sample gives 320,000 or so distinct CDR3 sequences, 8% to 9.5% of which show up once; approximately 15% is in the top ten. Specimen: PBMCs, collected more than 40 days after the first yellow fever vaccination. The receptors were gathered from a young man who received the YFV17D yellow fever vaccine.

This clonotype turned up a few times. The chain recombines TRBV7-6 with TRBJ2-4; D may be TRBD1 (6 bases). From germline, CDR1 is SGHVS and CDR2 FNYEAQ. The CDR3 consists of 17 residues. V lost 5 bases, J lost 0 bases, and 17 bases lay in between. The CDR3 sequence is CASSQQGGWSAKNIQYF. CDR3 nucleotides: TGTGCCAGCAGCCAGCAAGGGGGATGGTCAGCCAAAAACATTCAGTACTTC.

Concerning this clonotype itself: No conserved phenylalanine or tryptophan is present at the end of the CDR3, so a read error is the likely explanation. The CDR3 region is CATSRDLQVFVDGYTL. CDR3 sequence (DNA): TGTGCCACCAGCAGAGATCTTCAGGTTTTTGTGGATGGCTACACCTTA. This chain joins TRBV15 and TRBJ1-2; no clear D. The CDR3 is 16 amino acids. The germline V gene encodes CDR1 LNHNV and CDR2 YYDKDF (reference sequence). The V gene lost 0 bases and the J gene lost 6 bases, with 17 bases spanning the gap.

This clonotype has only a few counts. This rearrangement joins TRBV2 to TRBJ2-5; TRBD2 aligns across 14 bases. The CDR3 is 16 amino acids. Germline V lookup: CDR1 SNHLY, CDR2 FYNNEI. Unmatched junction bases numbered 11, after V lost 5 bases and J lost 9 bases. The CDR3 sequence: CASSKGLAGGPRPQYF. In DNA, the CDR3 is TGTGCCAGCAGTAAAGGACTAGCGGGGGGCCCAAGGCCCCAGTACTTC. Variable domain in full (rest from reference TRBV2 and TRBJ2-5): EPEVTQTPSHQVTQMGQEVILRCVPISNHLYFYWYRQILGQKVEFLVSFYNNEISEKSEIFDDQFSVERPDGSNFTLKIRSTKLEDSAMYFCASSKGLAGGPRPQYFGPGTRLLVL.

This clonotype has a handful of counts. The chain is built from TRBV6-1 and TRBJ2-7; weak D call: TRBD1 (6 bases). CDR3 length: 13 amino acids. CDR1 and CDR2 (germline): MNHNS, SASEGT. Trimming cost V 6 bases and J 2 bases, with 11 bases left between them. The CDR3 DNA is TGTGCCAGCAGCCTGGACAGCACCTACGAGCAGTACTTC. Its translation is CASSLDSTYEQYF.

This clonotype has ten or more counts. The chain combines TRBV3-1 with TRBJ1-1; D is possibly TRBD1 (6 bases). The V end was cut by 0 bases, the J end by 3 bases, with 11 bases between. This CDR3 contains 15 residues. Germline CDR1 and CDR2: LGHDT and YNNKEL (reference sequence). The DNA for the CDR3 is TGTGCCAGCAGCCAAGATTTAAAGGGGGACACTGAAGCTTTCTTT. It specifies CASSQDLKGDTEAFF.

CDR3 region: CSRTSGVTDTQYF. The CDR3 DNA reads as TGCAGTAGGACTAGCGGGGTCACAGATACGCAGTATTTT. The chain employs TRBV20-1 and TRBJ2-3; 12 positions agree with TRBD2. CDR1 and CDR2 from the germline V gene are DFQATT and SNEGSKA (reference sequence). V trimming: 8 bases; J trimming: 2 bases; junction bases outside the gene matches: 2. This CDR3 contains 13 residues.

The chain couples TRBV4-2 to TRBJ1-2; D is ambiguous. V was trimmed by 0 bases and J by 0 bases, leaving 8 bases between them. The CDR3 has 15 residues. Germline V gives CDR1 LGHNA, CDR2 YNFKEQ. CDR3 sequence: CASSQDHSANYGYTF. CDR3 DNA: TGTGCCAGCAGCCAAGATCACAGTGCTAACTATGGCTACACCTTC.

This clonotype was recorded a few times. The chain employs TRBV19 and TRBJ1-6, with TRBD1 matching over 8 bases. From germline, CDR1 is LNHDA and CDR2 SQIVND (reference sequence). This CDR3 has 20 amino acids. The ends lost 4 bases at V and 6 bases at J; junction bases unmatched: 20. The CDR3 is CASSRRLTRGRGGLNSPLHF. The CDR3 nucleotides are TGTGCCAGTAGTAGGCGACTGACCAGGGGGCGCGGGGGACTTAATTCACCCCTCCACTTT.

The V call is TRBV20-1, the J call TRBJ1-2, with D perhaps matching TRBD1 (6 bases). This CDR3 is 16 amino acids long. V was pared by 0 bases and J by 4 bases, with 18 bases between. Germline values: CDR1 DFQATT, CDR2 SNEGSKA (reference sequence). The CDR3 DNA follows: TGCAGTGCTAGAGATGGGGGCGCAGGGAATCGCTATGGCTACACCTTC. This translates into CSARDGGAGNRYGYTF.

This clonotype was seen more than once but under ten times. This chain connects TRBV7-7 to TRBJ1-5, with a weak D call TRBD1 (5 bases). Germline V gene sequence: CDR1 SSHAT, CDR2 FNYEAQ (reference sequence). The CDR3 contains 13 residues. Trimming took off 4 bases at V and 7 bases at J, with 11 bases between the two ends. As DNA, the CDR3 is TGTGCCAGCAGCTCCAGGGTGGGGCAGCCCCAGCATTTT. This encodes CASSSRVGQPQHF.

This clonotype has a handful of counts. The rearrangement joins TRBV6-6 to TRBJ2-7; D might be TRBD1 (6 bases). The germline V and J ends were trimmed by 7 bases and 4 bases, with 14 bases remaining between them. There are 13 residues in the CDR3. Germline lookup yields CDR1 MNHNY and CDR2 SVGAGI (reference sequence). Written as DNA, the CDR3 is TGTGCCAGCAAAAGACAGGAGGAATACGAGCAGTACGTC. It codes for CASKRQEEYEQYV.

This clonotype was seen at least ten times. This sequence joins TRBV7-8 and TRBJ2-7, with no clear D. Germline V gene sequence: CDR1 SGHVS, CDR2 FQNEAQ. Trimming pared 1 base from V and 3 bases from J, leaving 13 bases between. The CDR3 consists of 15 residues. Here the CDR3 DNA reads TGTGCCAGCAGCTTAGTAGGTATCCCCGGCTACGAGCAGTACGTC. Translation gives CASSLVGIPGYEQYV.

This clonotype was observed many times. J is TRBJ1-6 and V is TRBV5-5, with TRBD1 matching over 7 bases. This CDR3 is 16 amino acids long. CDR1 and CDR2 (germline): SGHKS, YYEKEE (reference sequence). V trimming: 2 bases; J trimming: 8 bases; junction bases outside the gene matches: 10. The CDR3 loop reads CASSFGQARGDSPLHF. CDR3 sequence (DNA): TGTGCCAGCAGCTTTGGACAGGCCCGCGGGGATTCACCCCTCCACTTT.

This clonotype has a handful of counts. This rearrangement joins TRBV29-1 to TRBJ2-1; 8 nucleotides agree with TRBD2. This CDR3 has 15 amino acids. J was trimmed by 4 bases and V by 6 bases; bases with no gene match: 11. Germline V lookup: CDR1 SQVTM, CDR2 ANQGSEA. CDR3 in amino acids: CSVEKRTSSYNEQFF. CDR3 sequence (DNA): TGCAGCGTCGAAAAGAGGACTAGCTCGTACAATGAGCAGTTCTTC.

The gene calls are TRBV5-1 and TRBJ1-2; D is uncertain. Germline loops: CDR1 SGHRS, CDR2 YFSETQ. The germline V and J ends were trimmed by 7 bases and 5 bases, with 18 bases remaining between them. This CDR3 spans 14 amino acids. The CDR3 DNA reads TGCGCCAGCGGACCACCGGGGATCAAGTATGGCTACACCTTC. Translated: CASGPPGIKYGYTF.

The V gene is TRBV19, the J gene TRBJ2-2, with D unresolved. Trimming removed 8 bases from V and 2 bases from J, with 6 bases in between. The CDR3 sequence is 12 residues long. The germline V gene has CDR1 LNHDA and CDR2 SQIVND (reference sequence). CDR3 protein: CASGPNTGELFF. CDR3 sequence (DNA): TGTGCCAGTGGGCCTAACACCGGGGAGCTGTTTTTT.

This chain links TRBV5-1 with TRBJ2-3; no reliable D call. This CDR3 is 14 amino acids long. Germline-derived CDR1 and CDR2 are SGHRS and YFSETQ. The V end lost 3 bases, the J end lost 2 bases, and 10 bases lay between the germline ends. The CDR3 region is CASSSDPNTDTQYF. The CDR3 region has the DNA TGCGCCAGCAGCTCGGACCCGAACACAGATACGCAGTATTTT.

This rearrangement joins TRBV6-2 or TRBV6-3 to TRBJ1-2; D is uncertain. This CDR3 contains 14 residues. V shed 4 bases and J shed 2 bases, with 11 bases lying between them. In germline, CDR1 is MNHEY, CDR2 SVGEGT. The CDR3 DNA reads TGTGCCAGCAGTTTGACCCAGGAGAACTATGGCTACACCTTC. Amino acid sequence: CASSLTQENYGYTF.

Only a few counts were recorded for this clonotype. CDR3 sequence (DNA): TGCGCCAGCAGCTTTGACAGCGCATCTGACGAGCAGTACTTC. This codes for CASSFDSASDEQYF. This chain joins TRBV5-1 and TRBJ2-7; a possible D gene is TRBD1 (5 bases). V lost 2 bases to trimming and J lost 5 bases, with 14 bases between them. The CDR3 is 14 amino acids. In germline, CDR1 is SGHRS, CDR2 YFSETQ.